This TCR beta chain was sequenced during a study of blood T cells in healthy people across ages. Study-level points and caveats: When set beside aged donors, long-lived donors presented more naive CD4+ cells and higher diversity.

Next came a second PCR, run for about 7 to 12 cycles, which used a sample-barcoded 5' primer along with a J-beta primer mix. Every sample produced at least 2.5 million CDR3-containing paired-end reads. TCRdb redid the calling of the 5' RACE reads with MiXCR, one entry per CDR3 protein. The table includes about 800,000 distinct CDR3 sequences, around 25% detected once. A word on this clonotype: What it binds is not known.

V was pared by 1 base and J by 11 bases, with 10 bases of the junction left unmatched. Germline lookup yields CDR1 SGHTA and CDR2 FQGNSA. This CDR3 is built from 14 residues. The same data also went into a second study, on T cells of mothers and their children. From that report: Study donors consisted of three healthy Caucasian mothers and their six children.

The receptor was isolated from a boy aged 5-17 years in good health. The chain links TRBV7-2 to TRBJ2-5, with 7 bases aligning to TRBD2. Sequenced input: blood. The CDR3 loop is CASSLVLAAREQYF. CDR3 DNA: TGTGCCAGCAGCTTAGTCCTAGCGGCTAGAGAGCAGTACTTC.